This record concerns one T cell receptor beta chain sequence. Its target is not known. The method was immunoSEQ multiplex PCR; TCRdb's version includes in-frame clones alone and lacks a portion of them. The sample contains approximately 100,000 clones, around 85% of which appear only once. The sample comes from a study of T cell responses to AZD1222 COVID-19 vaccine. Study results and caveats: A mostly white British donor set with more females was recruited, and clonal diversity was possibly underestimated. At 160-218 and 743-854, vaccine-associated CD4 TCRs were dominant, and they spanned spike.

The study pooled second doses at about 4 or about 12 weeks. Germline V gene sequence: CDR1 SGHRS, CDR2 YFSETQ. This CDR3 is 15 amino acids long. V was shortened by 0 bases and J by 8 bases, with 17 bases between the two germline ends. The clonotype comes from an adult who received the AZD1222 COVID-19 vaccine. The source material was peripheral blood, sampled 28 days after the second AZD1222 dose. The chain is built from TRBV5-1 and TRBJ1-1, with D possibly TRBD1 on 5 matching bases. Written as DNA, the CDR3 is TGCGCCAGCAGCTTGGAAGGGACGTGGGGCCCCGAAGCTTTCTTT. Translated, it gives CASSLEGTWGPEAFF.